Listed here are 28 T cell receptor beta chains from one sample, sequenced in a study of blood T cell repertoires in COVID-19. Clones were read by immunoSEQ multiplex PCR, and TCRdb kept only the in-frame ones, dropping some. The sample includes some 200,000 clones, 70% to 85% of them seen just once. Sample: peripheral blood. The receptors were gathered from a human donor with acute or convalescent COVID-19. The donor label of this sample is uncertain.

This chain links TRBV12-3 or TRBV12-4 with TRBJ1-1, with a weak D call TRBD1 (5 bases). Trimming cost V 3 bases and J 8 bases, with 13 bases left between them. The CDR3 sequence is 13 residues long. CDR3 in amino acids: CASSLGPGAEAFF. In DNA, the CDR3 is TGTGCCAGCAGTTTGGGGCCGGGCGCAGAAGCTTTCTTT.

In DNA form, the CDR3 reads TGTGCCAGCAGCCAAGACAGGATAGGTACGCAGTATTTT. Its translation is CASSQDRIGTQYF. The chain combines TRBV3-1 (or the pseudogene TRBV3-2) with TRBJ2-3; D not certain. Germline loops: CDR1 LGHDT, CDR2 YNNKEL (reference sequence). This CDR3 is built from 13 residues. Trimming stripped 0 bases from V and 8 bases from J, with 9 bases between.

For the CDR3, the DNA is TGTGCCAGCAGTTACTCGATTGTTAGTGGCAATCAGCCCCAGCATTTT. Amino acid sequence: CASSYSIVSGNQPQHF. V usage is TRBV6-2 or TRBV6-3 and J usage is TRBJ1-5; D unresolved. CDR1 is MNHEY and CDR2 is SVGEGT in the germline V gene. V shed 0 bases and J shed 2 bases, with 11 bases lying between them. This CDR3 spans 16 amino acids.

The chain links TRBV5-1 to TRBJ1-4; D is undetermined. The CDR3 is 16 amino acids. The V and J ends lost 0 bases and 3 bases respectively, with 12 bases between them. Germline V gives CDR1 SGHRS, CDR2 YFSETQ. The CDR3 coding sequence is TGCGCCAGCAGCTTGGCCGAGGTGGCAGCTAATGAAAAACTGTTTTTT. It yields the protein CASSLAEVAANEKLFF.

The table lists this clone with a count of one. The gene calls are TRBV18 and TRBJ2-3; D call uncertain. In germline, CDR1 is KGHSH, CDR2 LQKENI. The CDR3 sequence is 14 residues long. The ends were cut back, 4 bases at V and 1 base at J, with 9 bases in the middle. DNA for the CDR3: TGTGCCAGCTCACGAGCAGGTGGCACAGATACGCAGTATTTT. Translation: CASSRAGGTDTQYF.

V usage is TRBV12-5 and J usage is TRBJ2-6, with 8 bases aligning to TRBD1. There are 17 residues in the CDR3. Trimming removed 4 bases from V and 2 bases from J; junction bases left unmatched: 7. The germline gives CDR1 LGHNT, CDR2 FRNRAP. The CDR3 loop is CASGCATGVPGANVLTF. CDR3 DNA sequence: TGTGCTAGTGGTTGCGCGACAGGGGTCCCTGGGGCCAACGTCCTGACTTTC.

In this sample, this clone turned up once. In DNA, the CDR3 is TGTGCCAGCAGTTTAACTAGCGGGAGTAATCAGCAAGAGCAGTACTTC. This gives the protein CASSLTSGSNQQEQYF. The V and J genes are TRBV27 and TRBJ2-7, with TRBD2 matching over 11 bases. Losses at the gene ends were 2 bases for V and 7 bases for J; bases not matched to a gene: 10. The V gene's germline CDR1 is MNHEY and CDR2 SMNVEV (reference sequence). The CDR3 has 16 residues.

The chain couples TRBV18 to TRBJ1-4, with 8 bases that match TRBD1. This CDR3 comprises 13 residues. From germline, CDR1 is KGHSH and CDR2 LQKENI. With V trimmed by 4 bases and J by 10 bases, 5 bases remained unmatched. CDR3 in DNA: TGTGCCAGCTCACTCGACAGGGGAGGAAAACTGTTTTTT. Its translation: CASSLDRGGKLFF. Drawing the rest from reference TRBV18 and TRBJ1-4, the complete variable domain is NAGVMQNPRHLVRRRGQEARLRCSPMKGHSHVYWYRQLPEEGLKFMVYLQKENIIDESGMPKERFSAEFPKEGPSILRIQQVVRGDSAAYFCASSLDRGGKLFFGSGTQLSVL.

CDR3 DNA sequence: TGTGCCAGCAGCTTCGAGGGCCTTGAGTTCTACGAGCAGTACTTC. Protein: CASSFEGLEFYEQYF. The chain employs TRBV7-2 and TRBJ2-7; a possible D gene is TRBD2 (5 bases). Germline V gene lookup returns CDR1 SGHTA and CDR2 FQGNSA. There are 15 residues in the CDR3. V lost 3 bases and J lost 3, with 15 bases in between.

This clone came up a few times. The gene calls are TRBV18 and TRBJ1-2; no definite D call. The CDR3 contains 14 residues. The germline V gene encodes CDR1 KGHSH and CDR2 LQKENI. Trimming cost V 2 bases and J 8 bases, with 15 bases left between them. CDR3: CASSPDGGQYGYTF. For the CDR3, the DNA is TGTGCCAGCTCACCAGACGGCGGGCAGTACGGCTACACCTTC.

The V gene is TRBV3-1 (or the pseudogene TRBV3-2), the J gene TRBJ2-7; 10 bases fit TRBD2. V was pared by 1 base and J by 3 bases, with 3 bases of the junction left unmatched. The CDR3 sequence is 15 residues long. Germline CDR1 is LGHDT and CDR2 is YNNKEL (reference sequence). The CDR3 coding sequence is TGTGCCAGCAGCCAAGCGTCTAGCGGGAGCTACGAGCAGTACTTC. This encodes CASSQASSGSYEQYF.

J is TRBJ2-7 and V is TRBV6-6, with TRBD2 identical over 9 bases. Germline CDR1 and CDR2: MNHNY and SVGAGI (reference sequence). The CDR3 totals 14 residues. The junction had 10 bases not matched to a gene; V was cut back by 6 bases and J by 7 bases. The CDR3 nucleotides read TGTGCCAGCAGCCAAACCGGGACTAGCTCTGAGCAGTACTTC. Its translation is CASSQTGTSSEQYF.

The rearrangement links TRBV7-2 to TRBJ2-5; weak D call: TRBD2 (5 bases). Per the germline V gene, CDR1 is SGHTA and CDR2 is FQGNSA. This CDR3 region has 14 residues. V was pared by 5 bases and J by 1 base, with 11 bases between. CDR3 amino acids: CASSGYGVQETQYF. The CDR3 region has the DNA TGTGCCAGCAGCGGGTACGGGGTCCAAGAGACCCAGTACTTC.

As concerns this clone: Other DNA sequences of this sample code for an identical CDR3. The rearrangement links TRBV11-3 to TRBJ2-7; D is unclear. Trimming removed 1 base at V and 5 bases at J, with 9 bases between. The CDR3 covers 13 residues. Per germline, CDR1 SGHNT and CDR2 YENEEA. CDR3 sequence (DNA): TGTGCCAGCAGCTTAGGCGGCGGCGACGAGCAGTACTTC. This sequence encodes CASSLGGGDEQYF.

The rearrangement joins TRBV9 to TRBJ2-1; D unclear. Germline loops: CDR1 SGDLS, CDR2 YYNGEE. The CDR3 has 16 residues. The V end lost 7 bases, the J end lost 7 bases, and 24 bases lay between the germline ends. This CDR3 is CASSPRGLVGSNEQFF. CDR3 coding DNA: TGTGCCAGCTCCCCGAGAGGTCTAGTAGGCTCAAATGAGCAGTTCTTC.

This clone appeared once. This chain links TRBV3-1 (or the pseudogene TRBV3-2) with TRBJ2-1; a weak D match, TRBD2 (5 bases). Germline V gives CDR1 LGHDT, CDR2 YNNKEL (reference sequence). The V gene lost 1 base and the J gene lost 3 bases, with 10 bases spanning the gap. This CDR3 spans 15 amino acids. The CDR3 protein is CASSQVDLLYNEQFF. The CDR3 bases are TGTGCCAGCAGCCAAGTGGACTTACTCTACAATGAGCAGTTCTTC.

V gene TRBV5-1 combines with J gene TRBJ2-7; TRBD2 matches 10 bases. Germline values: CDR1 SGHRS, CDR2 YFSETQ. The junction had 3 bases not matched to a gene; V was cut back by 1 base and J by 2 bases. The CDR3 consists of 15 residues. The CDR3 DNA reads TGCGCCAGCAGCTTGCTAGCGGGAGCAACCTACGAGCAGTACTTC. Protein: CASSLLAGATYEQYF.

In this sample, this clone turned up once. The chain couples TRBV11-3 to TRBJ2-1, with 9 bases lining up with TRBD2. With V trimmed by 0 bases and J by 5 bases, 5 bases remained unmatched. CDR1 SGHNT and CDR2 YENEEA come from the germline V gene. The CDR3 runs 16 residues. CDR3 region: CASSLDLAGGNNEQFF. The CDR3 coding sequence is TGTGCCAGCAGCTTAGATCTGGCGGGAGGGAACAATGAGCAGTTCTTC.

This clone appeared a few times. The rearrangement links TRBV6-5 to TRBJ2-7; 7 bases are a match to TRBD1. The trim removed 0 bases at V and 3 bases at J, leaving 5 bases unmatched. The CDR3 extends over 15 amino acids. From germline, CDR1 is MNHEY and CDR2 SVGAGI. CDR3 in DNA: TGTGCCAGCAGTTACTCAGGGGGCTCTAGCTACGAGCAGTACTTC. This encodes CASSYSGGSSYEQYF.

The chain has TRBV18 and TRBJ2-5, with no clear D. CDR1 is KGHSH, CDR2 LQKENI, per germline. V was trimmed by 2 bases and J by 3 bases, leaving 13 bases between them. The CDR3 is 15 residues long. The CDR3 sequence: CASSPDRFREETQYF. Written as DNA, the CDR3 is TGTGCCAGCTCACCAGACCGATTTCGGGAAGAGACCCAGTACTTC. Full variable domain (outside the CDR3, taken from reference TRBV18 and TRBJ2-5): NAGVMQNPRHLVRRRGQEARLRCSPMKGHSHVYWYRQLPEEGLKFMVYLQKENIIDESGMPKERFSAEFPKEGPSILRIQQVVRGDSAAYFCASSPDRFREETQYFGPGTRLLVL.

This clone was seen more than once but under ten times. The rearrangement links TRBV5-1 to TRBJ2-3; D unclear. The germline V gene has CDR1 SGHRS and CDR2 YFSETQ. The CDR3 spans 15 residues. V dropped 5 bases and J dropped 3 bases, with 16 bases sitting between them. CDR3 amino acids: CASRAAARRTDTQYF. CDR3 nucleotide sequence: TGCGCCAGCAGGGCGGCGGCTAGGCGGACAGATACGCAGTATTTT.

The V and J genes are TRBV7-2 and TRBJ2-1; 9 nucleotides align to TRBD2. Trimming at V came to 5 bases and at J to 5 bases, leaving 7 bases not matched to a gene. The V gene's germline CDR1 is SGHTA and CDR2 FQGNSA. This CDR3 has 15 residues. The DNA for the CDR3 is TGTGCCAGCAGCGCCGGGACTAGCCGGAACAATGAGCAGTTCTTC. It yields the protein CASSAGTSRNNEQFF.

V gene TRBV5-4 combines with J gene TRBJ2-3, with a tentative D call TRBD1 (5 bases). The germline CDR1 and CDR2 sequences are SGHNT and YYREEE (reference sequence). The CDR3 has 12 residues. Between the trimmed V and J ends, which lost 5 bases and 6 bases, there was a span of 10 bases. CDR3 bases: TGTGCCAGCAGTCCAGGGTCCGATACGCAGTATTTT. Protein: CASSPGSDTQYF.

V gene TRBV28 combines with J gene TRBJ2-7; D perhaps matches TRBD2 (5 bases). This CDR3 has 15 amino acids. CDR1 is MDHEN and CDR2 is SYDVKM in the germline V gene. V was clipped by 6 bases and J by 0 bases, with 15 bases between them. The CDR3 is CASRIGLVRSYEQYF. CDR3 nucleotide sequence: TGTGCCAGCAGAATTGGACTCGTTCGCTCCTACGAGCAGTACTTC.

J is TRBJ2-3 and V is TRBV4-3; TRBD2 agrees at 7 bases. Germline V gene data show CDR1 as LGHNA and CDR2 as YSLEER. J gave up 4 bases and V 3 bases, and 7 bases lay outside the gene matches. The CDR3 totals 15 residues. CDR3 in DNA: TGCGCCAGCAGCCAGGGAGGGCAGGCCGCAGATACGCAGTATTTT. Amino acids: CASSQGGQAADTQYF.

V gene TRBV2 combines with J gene TRBJ2-3; D remains unclear. This CDR3 is 15 amino acids long. Germline CDR1 reads SNHLY; CDR2 reads FYNNEI. Trimming took 4 bases from V and 0 from J, leaving 11 bases between them. The CDR3 bases are TGTGCCAGCAGTGCCCAGCGAACTAGCACAGATACGCAGTATTTT. Translating gives CASSAQRTSTDTQYF.

The chain has TRBV7-2 and TRBJ2-7; 13 positions agree with TRBD2. This CDR3 region has 16 residues. The germline V gene has CDR1 SGHTA and CDR2 FQGNSA. V shed 5 bases, J shed 6 bases, and the junction held 10 bases outside the gene matches. CDR3 residues: CASSAGLAGIPIEQYF. DNA of the CDR3: TGTGCCAGCAGCGCGGGACTAGCGGGAATCCCGATCGAGCAGTACTTC. Complete variable domain (other parts from reference TRBV7-2 and TRBJ2-7): GAGVSQSPSNKVTEKGKDVELRCDPISGHTALYWYRQSLGQGLEFLIYFQGNSAPDKSGLPSDRFSAERTGGSVSTLTIQRTQQEDSAVYLCASSAGLAGIPIEQYFGPGTRLTVT.

To note about this clone: The same CDR3 also results from other DNA sequences found in this sample. V and J are TRBV6-5 and TRBJ1-1, with 8 bases lining up with TRBD1. The germline V gene has CDR1 MNHEY and CDR2 SVGAGI. The CDR3 sequence is 13 residues long. J lost 4 bases, V lost 6 bases, and 4 bases had no gene match. The CDR3 reads CASRLTGGTEAFF. CDR3 DNA sequence: TGTGCCAGCAGACTCACAGGGGGCACTGAAGCTTTCTTT.